Below, 27 T cell receptor beta chains from the same sample are listed, as sequenced in a study of cytomegalovirus exposure and HLA in healthy donors. Primers included in the PCR were 60 Vbeta and 13 Jbeta primers. Sequencing used immunoSEQ multiplex PCR; TCRdb keeps in-frame clones, though not all of them. The sample lists 150,000 to 180,000 clones, around 79% occurring once. Specimen: PBMCs. The source is a man aged 30 to 45 in good health and CMV-seropositive.

This chain connects TRBV7-9 to TRBJ1-2, with D perhaps matching TRBD1 (5 bases). Trimming took 5 bases from V and 8 from J, leaving 15 bases between them. CDR1 and CDR2 (germline): SEHNR, FQNEAQ (reference sequence). The CDR3 has 13 residues. CDR3 nucleotide sequence: TGTGCCAGCAGCCCCGGGGGTTATATGGGCTACACCTTC. It encodes CASSPGGYMGYTF. The whole variable domain, filled in from reference TRBV7-9 and TRBJ1-2, reads DTGVSQNPRHKITKRGQNVTFRCDPISEHNRLYWYRQTLGQGPEFLTYFQNEAQLEKSRLLSDRFSAERPKGSFSTLEIQRTEQGDSAMYLCASSPGGYMGYTFGSGTRLTVV.

This clone was seen a few times. V usage is TRBV9 and J usage is TRBJ2-7; weak D call: TRBD2 (6 bases). The CDR3 contains 15 residues. Germline CDR1 SGDLS, CDR2 YYNGEE. V was trimmed by 3 bases and J by 7 bases, leaving 20 bases between them. The CDR3 region is CASSARLVPREEQYF. CDR3 coding DNA: TGTGCCAGCAGCGCAAGACTAGTCCCCCGGGAGGAGCAGTACTTC.

This clone was recorded only once. The chain is built from TRBV5-5 and TRBJ2-7; possible D gene TRBD2, 6 bases. This CDR3 spans 15 amino acids. The V gene's germline CDR1 is SGHKS and CDR2 YYEKEE (reference sequence). Trimming shortened V by 0 bases and J by 0 bases, and 10 bases separated the two germline ends. CDR3 region: CASSLASGLSYEQYF. The DNA of the CDR3 is TGTGCCAGCAGCTTGGCCTCGGGACTCTCCTACGAGCAGTACTTC.

This clone showed up just once. This chain links TRBV4-2 with TRBJ1-3; D is possibly TRBD1 (6 bases). The ends were cut back, 1 base at V and 2 bases at J, with 9 bases in the middle. Germline V lookup: CDR1 LGHNA, CDR2 YNFKEQ. The CDR3 contains 15 residues. CDR3 sequence: CASSQVEGAGNTIYF. The CDR3 coding sequence is TGTGCCAGCAGCCAAGTAGAGGGGGCTGGAAACACCATATATTTT.

The chain uses TRBV5-1 and TRBJ1-2, with a tentative D call TRBD1 (5 bases). V lost 0 bases, J lost 4 bases, and 10 bases lay in between. Germline lookup yields CDR1 SGHRS and CDR2 YFSETQ. There are 14 residues in the CDR3. DNA for the CDR3: TGCGCCAGCAGCTTGGCCTTGGGACTCTATGGCTACACCTTC. Residues: CASSLALGLYGYTF.

Worth noting for this clone: No DNA is shown, since the ends of the CDR3 on it are uncertain; the CDR3 is the one TCRdb lists. V usage is TRBV19 and J usage is TRBJ2-1; the table's D gene call, TRBD2, was not cross checked with the DNA. Counting both end residues, the CDR3 totals 15 amino acids. The germline gives CDR1 LNHDA, CDR2 SQIVND (reference sequence). The CDR3 protein is CASTSGLEIYNEQFF.

The V call is TRBV4-2, the J call TRBJ2-5, with 8 bases aligning to TRBD1. The CDR3 is made up of 16 amino acids. The germline gives CDR1 LGHNA, CDR2 YNFKEQ. V shed 4 bases, J shed 5 bases, and the junction held 12 bases outside the gene matches. The CDR3 nucleotides read TGTGCCAGCAGCCCTCAGTCAGGGGGCTTTGGGGAGACCCAGTACTTC. Protein sequence: CASSPQSGGFGETQYF.

This clone was seen once. The chain has TRBV5-4 and TRBJ2-7; 10 bases are a match to TRBD2. Unmatched junction bases numbered 2, after V lost 0 bases and J lost 2 bases. This CDR3 comprises 15 residues. Germline CDR1 SGHNT, CDR2 YYREEE (reference sequence). The DNA of the CDR3 is TGTGCCAGCAGCTTGGGGACTAGCGGAACCTACGAGCAGTACTTC. Protein product: CASSLGTSGTYEQYF.

This chain joins TRBV18 and TRBJ1-5; possible D gene TRBD1, 5 bases. CDR1 and CDR2 from the germline V gene are KGHSH and LQKENI. This CDR3 contains 15 residues. V lost 2 bases and J 1 base, leaving 9 bases between the germline ends. The CDR3 loop reads CASSPTQGSNQPQHF. In DNA form, the CDR3 reads TGTGCCAGCTCACCAACCCAGGGAAGCAATCAGCCCCAGCATTTT.

The rearrangement links TRBV7-3 to TRBJ2-3, with TRBD2 as a possible D gene (6 bases). Trimming took 5 bases from V and 0 from J, leaving 12 bases between them. The CDR3 extends over 15 amino acids. Germline CDR1 reads SGHTA; CDR2 reads FQGTGA. The CDR3 nucleotides are TGTGCCAGCAGCCTCGGGAGCGGGAGCACAGATACGCAGTATTTT. Protein product: CASSLGSGSTDTQYF. The full variable domain, with the rest looked up from reference TRBV7-3 and TRBJ2-3, is GAGVSQTPSNKVTEKGKYVELRCDPISGHTALYWYRQSLGQGPEFLIYFQGTGAADDSGLPNDRFFAVRPEGSVSTLKIQRTERGDSAVYLCASSLGSGSTDTQYFGPGTRLTVL.

In nucleotides, the CDR3 is TGTGCCAGCAGCTCCGGGGACAGGGGATCGCGGGGCTACACCTTC. Amino acids: CASSSGDRGSRGYTF. The V gene is TRBV11-2, the J gene TRBJ1-2; 10 nucleotides align to TRBD1. The germline V gene encodes CDR1 SGHAT and CDR2 FQNNGV. The CDR3 has 15 residues. Losses at the gene ends were 4 bases for V and 8 bases for J; bases not matched to a gene: 10. Drawing the rest from reference TRBV11-2 and TRBJ1-2, the complete variable domain is EAGVAQSPRYKIIEKRQSVAFWCNPISGHATLYWYQQILGQGPKLLIQFQNNGVVDDSQLPKDRFSAERLKGVDSTLKIQPAKLEDSAVYLCASSSGDRGSRGYTFGSGTRLTVV.

The rearrangement joins TRBV29-1 to TRBJ2-6; the match to TRBD1 covers 9 bases. The V gene's germline CDR1 is SQVTM and CDR2 ANQGSEA. This CDR3 comprises 17 residues. Losses at the gene ends were 6 bases for V and 4 bases for J; bases not matched to a gene: 13. The DNA for the CDR3 is TGCAGCGTCCCTTCGGGACAGGGACTATACGGGGCCAACGTCCTGACTTTC. This translates into CSVPSGQGLYGANVLTF.

The chain is built from TRBV6-6 and TRBJ2-7; 11 nucleotides match TRBD1. The junction had 8 bases not matched to a gene; V was cut back by 6 bases and J by 7 bases. CDR1 MNHNY and CDR2 SVGAGI come from the germline V gene (reference sequence). The CDR3 spans 14 residues. This CDR3 reads CASRLDRGRGEQYF. The CDR3 nucleotides are TGTGCCAGCAGGCTGGACAGGGGGCGGGGAGAGCAGTACTTC.

This sequence joins TRBV7-9 and TRBJ2-1; TRBD2 matches at 10 bases. The CDR3 covers 14 residues. Germline CDR1 reads SEHNR; CDR2 reads FQNEAQ (reference sequence). Trimming removed 3 bases from V and 15 bases from J; junction bases left unmatched: 11. The chain's CDR3 is CASSLDAAGGLPFF. The DNA of the CDR3 is TGTGCCAGCAGCTTGGATGCAGCGGGGGGGTTACCGTTCTTC.

In DNA, the CDR3 is TGTGCCAGCAGCCAAGAGGGGGGACTAGCGGGAGTGGAGACCCAGTACTTC. Its protein product is CASSQEGGLAGVETQYF. The chain combines TRBV4-2 with TRBJ2-5; TRBD2 matches 14 bases. The V gene end was trimmed by 0 bases and the J gene end by 5 bases; junction bases not matched to a gene: 5. Germline V lookup: CDR1 LGHNA, CDR2 YNFKEQ. The CDR3 contains 17 residues.

This clone occurred a few times. V and J are TRBV5-1 and TRBJ2-3; 7 bases agree with TRBD2. Germline CDR1 reads SGHRS; CDR2 reads YFSETQ. V shed 3 bases, J shed 4 bases, and the junction held 2 bases outside the gene matches. This CDR3 is built from 13 residues. In DNA, the CDR3 is TGCGCCAGCAGCTCTGCGGGGGCAGATACGCAGTATTTT. Amino acids: CASSSAGADTQYF. Full variable domain (outside the CDR3, taken from reference TRBV5-1 and TRBJ2-3): KAGVTQTPRYLIKTRGQQVTLSCSPISGHRSVSWYQQTPGQGLQFLFEYFSETQRNKGNFPGRFSGRQFSNSRSEMNVSTLELGDSALYLCASSSAGADTQYFGPGTRLTVL.

The chain is built from TRBV5-6 and TRBJ1-6; D uncertain. V was shortened by 3 bases and J by 7 bases, with 11 bases between the two germline ends. The CDR3 consists of 14 residues. Germline V gene lookup returns CDR1 SGHDT and CDR2 YYEEEE. The CDR3 nucleotides read TGTGCCAGCAGCTACGATCCGAGAAATTCACCCCTCCACTTT. This sequence encodes CASSYDPRNSPLHF. Filled out from reference TRBV5-6 and TRBJ1-6, the complete variable domain reads DAGVTQSPTHLIKTRGQQVTLRCSPKSGHDTVSWYQQALGQGPQFIFQYYEEEERQRGNFPDRFSGHQFPNYSSELNVNALLLGDSALYLCASSYDPRNSPLHFGNGTRLTVT.

The J gene is TRBJ1-5, the V gene TRBV30, with a tentative D call TRBD1 (6 bases). Germline V gene data show CDR1 as GTSNPN and CDR2 as SVGIG (reference sequence). The germline V and J ends were trimmed by 2 bases and 1 base, with 9 bases remaining between them. The length of the CDR3 is 14 residues. The CDR3 reads CAWSSGQSNQPQHF. Written as DNA, the CDR3 is TGTGCCTGGAGTTCCGGACAGAGCAATCAGCCCCAGCATTTT.

The J gene is TRBJ2-7, the V gene TRBV19, with TRBD1 matching 10 bases. The CDR3 length is 14 residues. V trimming: 8 bases; J trimming: 4 bases; junction bases outside the gene matches: 8. CDR1 is LNHDA, CDR2 SQIVND, per germline (reference sequence). CDR3 DNA: TGTGCCAGTTACGCCGGGACAGGGGTATACGAGCAGTACTTC. This sequence encodes CASYAGTGVYEQYF.

J is TRBJ2-4 and V is TRBV27; 7 positions agree with TRBD2. V shed 4 bases and J 12 bases; nucleotides not matched to a gene: 15. Germline CDR1 and CDR2: MNHEY and SMNVEV (reference sequence). This CDR3 spans 15 amino acids. The CDR3 region has the DNA TGTGCCAGCAGTTCATCCTTCCGGGCTAGCGGATATCAGTACTTC. This gives the protein CASSSSFRASGYQYF.

The rearrangement uses TRBV4-1 and TRBJ2-7; 8 bases are shared with TRBD2. The V segment lost 4 bases and the J segment 5 bases; nucleotides outside the gene matches: 4. Germline loops: CDR1 MGHRA, CDR2 YSYEKL. CDR3 length equals 13 residues. The CDR3 bases are TGCGCCAGCAGCCTGATCGGGGGGGACGAGCAGTACTTC. This sequence encodes CASSLIGGDEQYF.

The count of this clone is one. J is TRBJ2-3 and V is TRBV14, with TRBD1 matching over 10 bases. CDR1 is SGHDN and CDR2 is FVKESK in the germline V gene. Trimming removed 7 bases from V and 5 bases from J; junction bases left unmatched: 9. The CDR3 extends over 15 amino acids. In DNA form, the CDR3 reads TGTGCCAGCACTCCCGGACAGGGGGAACGAGATACGCAGTATTTT. Translation: CASTPGQGERDTQYF.

The CDR3 region has the DNA TGTGCCTGGAGTTCCCTCAGAGATACGCAGTATTTT. Translated, it gives CAWSSLRDTQYF. V gene TRBV30 combines with J gene TRBJ2-3; D call uncertain. This CDR3 has 12 amino acids. Germline V lookup: CDR1 GTSNPN, CDR2 SVGIG (reference sequence). Trimming took 2 bases from V and 5 from J, leaving 8 bases between them. Drawing the rest from reference TRBV30 and TRBJ2-3, the complete variable domain is SQTIHQWPATLVQPVGSPLSLECTVEGTSNPNLYWYRQAAGRGLQLLFYSVGIGQISSEVPQNLSASRPQDRQFILSSKKLLLSDSGFYLCAWSSLRDTQYFGPGTRLTVL.

V is TRBV5-1 and J is TRBJ1-2; D is unresolved. V was trimmed by 4 bases and J by 7 bases, leaving 17 bases between them. CDR1 and CDR2 (germline): SGHRS, YFSETQ. CDR3 length: 14 residues. The CDR3 region is CASSDDSEAGGYTF. As DNA, the CDR3 is TGCGCCAGCAGCGACGATAGTGAGGCGGGTGGCTACACCTTC.

The rearrangement joins TRBV5-1 to TRBJ1-2, with D possibly TRBD1 on 5 matching bases. V gave up 3 bases and J gave up 4 bases, with 10 bases separating them. Germline CDR1 SGHRS, CDR2 YFSETQ. The CDR3 totals 13 residues. CDR3 residues: CASSSREVYGYTF. Here the CDR3 DNA reads TGCGCCAGCAGCTCCAGGGAGGTCTATGGCTACACCTTC.

The chain employs TRBV5-1 and TRBJ2-2; D uncertain. Germline V CDR1 and CDR2: SGHRS, YFSETQ. The CDR3 loop spans 15 amino acids. Trimming left V 0 bases short and J 4 bases short, with 10 bases between. CDR3: CASSLAGSSTGELFF. The CDR3 DNA sequence: TGCGCCAGCAGCTTGGCCGGGTCCTCCACCGGGGAGCTGTTTTTT.

This rearrangement joins TRBV12-5 to TRBJ2-1; possibly TRBD1 for D (6 bases). CDR1 and CDR2 (germline): LGHNT, FRNRAP. The CDR3 has 20 residues. V was cut by 0 bases and J by 1 base, with 22 bases left in between. The chain's CDR3 is CASGLVLLRQAGRSYNEQFF. Written as DNA, the CDR3 is TGTGCTAGTGGTTTGGTACTACTTCGACAGGCTGGGCGTTCCTACAATGAGCAGTTCTTC. Filled out from reference TRBV12-5 and TRBJ2-1, the complete variable domain reads DARVTQTPRHKVTEMGQEVTMRCQPILGHNTVFWYRQTMMQGLELLAYFRNRAPLDDSGMPKDRFSAEMPDATLATLKIQPSEPRDSAVYFCASGLVLLRQAGRSYNEQFFGPGTRLTVL.